The source of this T cell receptor beta chain is a study of shared clonotypes between healthy human individuals. The method was immunoSEQ multiplex PCR; TCRdb's version includes in-frame clones alone and lacks a portion of them. The sample has 2,500,000 or so clones; 80% to 95% are singletons. V lost 5 bases and J lost 8, with 12 bases in between. Germline CDR1 is MNHEY and CDR2 is SVGAGI. CDR3 length equals 13 residues. The gene calls are TRBV6-5 and TRBJ1-4; D uncertain. This TCR was sampled from a man between 18 and 35 years old in good health. Some clones in this sample may be carry-over from other donors' samples. Material for sequencing was naive CD4+ T cells from PBMCs. Subset indicated: CD45RA+ positively selected. This CDR3 reads CASSRSAGEKLFF. CDR3 coding DNA: TGTGCCAGCAGTCGGAGCGCTGGGGAAAAACTGTTTTTT.